This is a list of T cell receptor beta chains from one sample in a study of graft-versus-host responses after intestinal transplantation. TCRdb's table, derived via immunoSEQ multiplex PCR, lists solely in-frame clones and lacks some. The sample gives over 70,000 clones, around 89% of which show up once; roughly 4% is in the top ten. Antigens of these TCRs are unknown. This material consisted of unstimulated CD8+ T cells sorted from spleen or lymph node cells, taken before transplant. The receptors were sampled from a human donor who was the organ donor for an intestinal transplant. Both conserved end residues are part of each CDR3. A D gene is named only where the DNA matches it firmly. Only part of the rows carry a size: once, few, many, or a class if the clone is expanded.

clone size,J gene,V gene,D gene,CDR3 protein,CDR3 DNA
NA,TRBJ2-5,TRBV6-1,TRBD1,CASSTRGQGETQYF,TGTGCCAGCAGCACACGGGGACAGGGAGAGACCCAGTACTTC
NA,TRBJ2-3,TRBV6-1,TRBD2,CASSRLAGQADTQYF,TGTGCCAGCAGCCGACTAGCGGGGCAAGCAGATACGCAGTATTTT
NA,TRBJ1-2,TRBV11-2,TRBD1,CASSLGQGGYGYTF,TGTGCCAGCAGCTTGGGACAGGGTGGCTATGGCTACACCTTC
once,TRBJ2-5,TRBV7-8,NA,CASTPRDTEQETQYF,TGTGCCAGCACCCCCAGGGACACTGAACAAGAGACCCAGTACTTC
once,TRBJ1-2,TRBV5-1,TRBD1,CASSSQGLGEENYGYTF,TGCGCCAGCAGCTCACAGGGGCTGGGGGAGGAGAACTATGGCTACACCTTC
NA,TRBJ2-3,TRBV2,NA,CARSSSGTDTQYF,TGTGCCAGGTCTTCCTCGGGCACAGATACGCAGTATTTT
once,TRBJ1-3,TRBV9,NA,CASSVVKGAGNTIYF,TGTGCCAGCAGCGTAGTTAAGGGGGCTGGAAACACCATATATTTT
NA,TRBJ1-2,TRBV28,TRBD1,CASSLATGGAGYGYTF,TGTGCCAGCAGTCTTGCGACAGGGGGCGCCGGGTATGGCTACACCTTC
NA,TRBJ2-2,TRBV11-2,TRBD1,CASSRQGDRGNTGELFF,TGTGCCAGCAGCCGCCAGGGGGACAGGGGGAACACCGGGGAGCTGTTTTTT
NA,TRBJ2-3,TRBV14,NA,CASSQLTDTQYF,TGTGCCAGCAGCCAACTCACAGATACGCAGTATTTT
NA,TRBJ2-5,TRBV5-6,TRBD2,CASSPLAGVTETQYF,TGTGCCAGCAGCCCCTTGGCGGGGGTTACAGAGACCCAGTACTTC
once,TRBJ1-1,TRBV15,NA,CATSRDDRINTEAFF,TGTGCCACCAGCAGAGATGACAGGATTAACACTGAAGCTTTCTTT
few,TRBJ2-5,TRBV27,NA,CASSLSPGTQETQYF,TGTGCCAGCAGTTTATCCCCGGGTACCCAAGAGACCCAGTACTTC
NA,TRBJ2-2,TRBV4-1,NA,CASSPHATANTGELFF,TGCGCCAGCAGCCCTCACGCAACGGCGAACACCGGGGAGCTGTTTTTT
NA,TRBJ1-5,TRBV4-3,NA,CASSQELRRVASNQPQHF,TGCGCCAGCAGCCAAGAATTGCGGCGAGTCGCTAGCAATCAGCCCCAGCATTTT
NA,TRBJ1-4,TRBV7-7,TRBD1,CASSPGQGVDEKLFF,TGTGCTAGCAGCCCGGGACAGGGTGTGGATGAAAAACTGTTTTTT
NA,TRBJ2-3,TRBV6-4,TRBD2,CASSKAGETDTQYF,TGTGCCAGCAGCAAGGCGGGGGAGACAGATACGCAGTATTTT
NA,TRBJ1-1,TRBV5-1,NA,CATRIRGNTEAFF,TGCGCCACCCGGATCCGAGGGAACACTGAAGCTTTCTTT
few,TRBJ1-5,TRBV25-1,TRBD1,CAGKNRGYSNQPQHF,TGTGCCGGCAAAAACAGGGGCTATAGCAATCAGCCCCAGCATTTT
once,TRBJ2-3,TRBV29-1,TRBD2,CSAVRAGGVTDTQYF,TGCAGCGCCGTGAGGGCGGGGGGGGTCACAGATACGCAGTATTTT